Listed here are 32 T cell receptor beta chains from one sample, sequenced in a study of cytomegalovirus exposure and HLA in healthy donors. A multiplex PCR was run with 60 Vbeta primers and 13 Jbeta primers. TCRdb's copy holds only in-frame clones and misses some; the assay was immunoSEQ multiplex PCR. Of tens of thousands of clones listed, around 10% are singletons. Sample: PBMCs. Every receptor here comes from a man aged 60 to 69 in good health and CMV-seropositive.

This clone was seen more than once but under ten times. The chain joins TRBV7-8 to TRBJ2-1; 10 bases map to TRBD1. Trimming took 5 bases from V and 7 from J; bases not matched to a gene: 14. CDR1 and CDR2 (germline): SGHVS, FQNEAQ. The CDR3 extends over 17 amino acids. The CDR3: CASSTRSPGQGRNEQFF. For the CDR3, the DNA is TGTGCCAGCAGCACTCGAAGCCCGGGACAGGGGAGGAATGAGCAGTTCTTC.

CDR3 nucleotides: TGTGCCAGCAGTTCACCAAAGGGGGCTGAGCAGTTCTTC. Its protein is CASSSPKGAEQFF. The chain is built from TRBV6-5 and TRBJ2-1, with 7 bases identical to TRBD1. V lost 4 bases, J lost 9 bases, and 6 bases stayed unmatched. Germline lookup yields CDR1 MNHEY and CDR2 SVGAGI. CDR3 length: 13 amino acids.

Only a few counts were recorded for this clone. The genes are TRBV27 and TRBJ2-7; 7 bases are a match to TRBD2. V trimming: 3 bases; J trimming: 3 bases; junction bases outside the gene matches: 2. This CDR3 comprises 13 residues. Germline-derived CDR1 and CDR2 are MNHEY and SMNVEV (reference sequence). The CDR3 coding sequence is TGTGCCAGCAGTTTGCGGGAGAGCTACGAGCAGTACTTC. This encodes CASSLRESYEQYF.

The chain recombines TRBV30 with TRBJ2-3; TRBD1 is a possible D gene (6 bases). The V end was cut by 5 bases, the J end by 1 base, with 10 bases between. Germline lookup yields CDR1 GTSNPN and CDR2 SVGIG (reference sequence). The CDR3 contains 13 residues. The CDR3 DNA is TGTGCCTGGGGGAGACAGGGCACAGATACGCAGTATTTT. Amino acids: CAWGRQGTDTQYF.

This clone has just a few counts. The J gene is TRBJ2-5, the V gene TRBV5-1, with D perhaps matching TRBD2 (6 bases). Germline assignment: CDR1 SGHRS and CDR2 YFSETQ. The CDR3 extends over 13 amino acids. V lost 6 bases, J lost 5 bases, and 14 bases lay in between. Written as DNA, the CDR3 is TGCGCCAGCATCGGAGGGAGCTTGGAGACCCAGTACTTC. Its translation is CASIGGSLETQYF. The whole variable domain, filled in from reference TRBV5-1 and TRBJ2-5, reads KAGVTQTPRYLIKTRGQQVTLSCSPISGHRSVSWYQQTPGQGLQFLFEYFSETQRNKGNFPGRFSGRQFSNSRSEMNVSTLELGDSALYLCASIGGSLETQYFGPGTRLLVL.

There are a few counts of this clone. This chain links TRBV27 with TRBJ1-5; possibly TRBD1 for D (5 bases). With 5 bases removed from V and 2 bases from J, the gap between germline ends came to 19 bases. CDR1 is MNHEY, CDR2 SMNVEV, per germline (reference sequence). The CDR3 totals 17 residues. CDR3 coding DNA: TGTGCCAGCAGTCCCTCCTATCTCCAGGGCGGCAATCAGCCCCAGCATTTT. Residues: CASSPSYLQGGNQPQHF.

The chain joins TRBV6-5 to TRBJ2-1, with D maybe TRBD2 (6 bases). V dropped 8 bases and J dropped 1 base, with 6 bases sitting between them. Germline V CDR1 and CDR2: MNHEY, SVGAGI. The CDR3 spans 12 residues. CDR3 in amino acids: CASGGSYNEQFF. DNA of the CDR3: TGTGCCAGCGGAGGGTCCTACAATGAGCAGTTCTTC.

The chain links TRBV5-6 to TRBJ2-3; no clear D gene. The V gene lost 1 base and the J gene lost 2 bases, with 8 bases spanning the gap. This CDR3 comprises 14 residues. Germline values: CDR1 SGHDT, CDR2 YYEEEE. The CDR3 nucleotides read TGTGCCAGCAGCTTGAGCGCAGTCACAGATACGCAGTATTTT. Translated, it gives CASSLSAVTDTQYF.

The chain couples TRBV2 to TRBJ2-2; TRBD1 aligns across 7 bases. Germline CDR1 is SNHLY and CDR2 is FYNNEI. The V gene end was trimmed by 2 bases and the J gene end by 0 bases; junction bases not matched to a gene: 3. This CDR3 has 16 residues. This chain's CDR3 is CASSEQGVANTGELFF. CDR3 nucleotide sequence: TGTGCCAGCAGTGAACAGGGGGTCGCGAACACCGGGGAGCTGTTTTTT. Full variable domain (rest looked up from reference TRBV2 and TRBJ2-2): EPEVTQTPSHQVTQMGQEVILRCVPISNHLYFYWYRQILGQKVEFLVSFYNNEISEKSEIFDDQFSVERPDGSNFTLKIRSTKLEDSAMYFCASSEQGVANTGELFFGEGSRLTVL.

The CDR3 here is CASSARDYSTDTQYF. CDR3 bases: TGTGCCAGCAGCGCCCGGGACTACAGCACAGATACGCAGTATTTT. The V gene is TRBV9, the J gene TRBJ2-3; 7 bases align to TRBD2. There are 15 residues in the CDR3. With V trimmed by 3 bases and J by 0 bases, 4 bases remained unmatched. The germline CDR1 and CDR2 sequences are SGDLS and YYNGEE.

This chain links TRBV7-8 with TRBJ2-5; 11 nucleotides agree with TRBD2. V lost 5 bases, J lost 7 bases, and 9 bases stayed unmatched. CDR3 length: 15 residues. Germline V gene sequence: CDR1 SGHVS, CDR2 FQNEAQ. This chain's CDR3 is CASSPTSGTRGTQYF. The CDR3 DNA follows: TGTGCCAGCAGCCCGACTAGCGGGACGAGAGGGACCCAGTACTTC.

This clone occurred a few times. The chain recombines TRBV15 with TRBJ2-2; D might be TRBD1 (5 bases). Trimming took 0 bases from V and 3 from J, leaving 11 bases between them. CDR3 size: 16 residues. Germline CDR1 is LNHNV and CDR2 is YYDKDF (reference sequence). The CDR3 DNA reads as TGTGCCACCAGCAGAGATCTCCAGACAGACACCGGGGAGCTGTTTTTT. As protein: CATSRDLQTDTGELFF.

The chain joins TRBV20-1 to TRBJ1-1; D gene unclear. The germline V gene has CDR1 DFQATT and CDR2 SNEGSKA (reference sequence). This CDR3 region has 11 residues. V lost 0 bases and J lost 6, with 5 bases in between. The CDR3 loop reads CSARDIPEAFF. CDR3 DNA sequence: TGCAGTGCTAGAGATATCCCTGAAGCTTTCTTT.

The genes are TRBV21-1 and TRBJ1-1. TRBV21-1 is a pseudogene. The CDR3 runs 13 residues. The DNA for the CDR3 is TGTGCCAGCAGGGGATTGGAGGACACTGAAGCTTTCTTT. This translates into CASRGLEDTEAFF.

On this clone itself: No conserved phenylalanine or tryptophan ends this CDR3, so it is likely a read error. The J gene is TRBJ2-2, the V gene TRBV25-1; 9 bases align to TRBD2. Per germline, CDR1 MGHDK and CDR2 SYGVNS. This CDR3 comprises 16 residues. CDR3 nucleotide sequence: TGTGACAGCAGTCCTTCTAGCGGGGCGAACACAGGGGAGCTGTTTTTG. Amino acids: CDSSPSSGANTGELFL.

The chain recombines TRBV23-1 with TRBJ2-7; 7 positions agree with TRBD2. TRBV23-1 is sorted into the ORF group, with uncertain function. Trimming removed 4 bases from V and 9 bases from J; junction bases left unmatched: 6. The CDR3 loop spans 12 amino acids. CDR3 sequence: CASSRDGTMQYF. In DNA, the CDR3 is TGCGCCAGCAGTCGAGACGGGACTATGCAGTACTTC.

This clone has just a few counts. The genes are TRBV25-1 and TRBJ2-7, with a tentative D call TRBD2 (6 bases). The V gene lost 5 bases and the J gene lost 9 bases, with 20 bases spanning the gap. The CDR3 totals 14 residues. Germline V gives CDR1 MGHDK, CDR2 SYGVNS. CDR3 loop: CASSPRDWAWRQYF. The CDR3 bases are TGTGCCAGCAGTCCCCGGGACTGGGCTTGGCGGCAGTACTTC.

This clone came up a few times. This chain connects TRBV12-5 to TRBJ2-7, with 13 bases matching TRBD2. CDR3 size: 14 residues. Germline assignment: CDR1 LGHNT and CDR2 FRNRAP. V lost 6 bases, J lost 4 bases, and 3 bases stayed unmatched. The CDR3 loop is CASGTGLAGYEQYF. For the CDR3, the DNA is TGTGCTAGTGGCACGGGACTAGCGGGATACGAGCAGTACTTC.

A few counts support this clone. The chain employs TRBV7-2 and TRBJ1-2, with 7 nucleotides matching TRBD1. V lost 5 bases and J lost 4; bases outside the gene matches: 7. The CDR3 is 14 amino acids. CDR1 and CDR2 (germline): SGHTA, FQGNSA. The CDR3 sequence: CASSPYRQGYGYTF. The DNA of the CDR3 is TGTGCCAGCAGCCCATATAGACAGGGCTATGGCTACACCTTC.

This clone was found a few times. The chain combines TRBV18 with TRBJ1-2; TRBD1 matches 7 bases. The CDR3 totals 12 residues. The J segment lost 8 bases and the V segment lost 3 bases, leaving 3 bases of the junction unmatched. Germline loops: CDR1 KGHSH, CDR2 LQKENI. The CDR3 region is CASSPGQLGYTF. CDR3 DNA: TGTGCCAGCTCACCGGGACAGCTGGGCTACACCTTC.

The rearrangement joins TRBV28 to TRBJ2-3; 8 bases match TRBD2. Germline V gene lookup returns CDR1 MDHEN and CDR2 SYDVKM. J gave up 4 bases and V 6 bases, and 3 bases lay outside the gene matches. The CDR3 spans 13 residues. Written as DNA, the CDR3 is TGTGCCAGCAGCGACGGGGGGGCAGATACGCAGTATTTT. Protein product: CASSDGGADTQYF.

This clone was found a few times. The chain couples TRBV30 to TRBJ1-5; a possible D gene is TRBD1 (5 bases). CDR1 and CDR2 (germline): GTSNPN, SVGIG (reference sequence). CDR3 length: 12 amino acids. Trimming shortened V by 4 bases and J by 1 base, and 5 bases separated the two germline ends. The CDR3 bases are TGTGCCTGGAAGGGGAGCAATCAGCCCCAGCATTTT. It codes for CAWKGSNQPQHF.

This rearrangement joins TRBV19 to TRBJ1-1, with a tentative D call TRBD1 (6 bases). From germline, CDR1 is LNHDA and CDR2 SQIVND (reference sequence). V lost 4 bases and J lost 5, with 8 bases in between. CDR3 length: 12 amino acids. The CDR3 spells CASSSQGTEAFF. Written as DNA, the CDR3 is TGTGCCAGTAGTAGTCAGGGGACTGAAGCTTTCTTT. Full variable domain (remainder filled in from reference TRBV19 and TRBJ1-1): DGGITQSPKYLFRKEGQNVTLSCEQNLNHDAMYWYRQDPGQGLRLIYYSQIVNDFQKGDIAEGYSVSREKKESFPLTVTSAQKNPTAFYLCASSSQGTEAFFGQGTRLTVV.

This clone occurred a few times. This chain links TRBV28 with TRBJ2-1; 7 bases map to TRBD2. The CDR3 runs 15 residues. The V and J ends lost 5 bases and 3 bases, in that order; junction bases with no gene match: 7. Looked up from germline, CDR1 is MDHEN and CDR2 is SYDVKM. The CDR3 DNA sequence: TGTGCCAGCAGTCCCCCCAGGGAGGGCTACAATGAGCAGTTCTTC. Its protein is CASSPPREGYNEQFF.

J is TRBJ2-4 and V is TRBV19; D is perhaps TRBD1 (7 bases). V lost 7 bases, J lost 7 bases, and 17 bases lay in between. CDR3 length: 14 residues. The germline V gene has CDR1 LNHDA and CDR2 SQIVND (reference sequence). CDR3 bases: TGTGCCAGTAAGAGTCCGGCAGGGGGGAACATTCAGTACTTC. This encodes CASKSPAGGNIQYF.

This clone was observed a few times. J is TRBJ2-1 and V is TRBV7-9; weak D call: TRBD2 (6 bases). This CDR3 contains 13 residues. Germline assignment: CDR1 SEHNR and CDR2 FQNEAQ (reference sequence). V shed 3 bases and J shed 7 bases, with 10 bases lying between them. The DNA of the CDR3 is TGTGCCAGCAGCTTTTCGGGGGAGAATGAGCAGTTCTTC. This translates into CASSFSGENEQFF.

The V call is TRBV2, the J call TRBJ2-7; D may be TRBD1 (6 bases). Per the germline V gene, CDR1 is SNHLY and CDR2 is FYNNEI. The CDR3 spans 16 residues. The CDR3: CASSAAEGTQRYEPYV. Written as DNA, the CDR3 is TGTGCCAGCAGTGCAGCCGAAGGGACACAACGATACGAGCCGTACGTC.

V and J are TRBV5-5 and TRBJ2-7; the match to TRBD1 covers 10 bases. The CDR3 is made up of 16 amino acids. The V gene's germline CDR1 is SGHKS and CDR2 YYEKEE (reference sequence). The V gene end was trimmed by 4 bases and the J gene end by 0 bases; junction bases not matched to a gene: 7. Written as DNA, the CDR3 is TGTGCCAGCAGCGTGAGACAGGGGGCGGGCTCCTACGAGCAGTACGTC. Protein sequence: CASSVRQGAGSYEQYV.

J is TRBJ1-2 and V is TRBV19; D ambiguous. Germline V gene sequence: CDR1 LNHDA, CDR2 SQIVND (reference sequence). V lost 3 bases, J lost 3 bases, and 11 bases lay in between. The CDR3 length is 14 residues. The CDR3 DNA reads TGTGCCAGTAGTATCCAGGCGAGGGACTATGGCTACACCTTC. Residues: CASSIQARDYGYTF.

This clone was detected a few times. The CDR3 spells CASTQREGGNSPLHF. The CDR3, as DNA: TGTGCCAGTACCCAGAGGGAGGGAGGAAATTCACCCCTCCACTTT. The chain links TRBV19 to TRBJ1-6, with D unclear. CDR1 and CDR2 (germline): LNHDA, SQIVND (reference sequence). The CDR3 length is 15 residues. Trimming shortened V by 7 bases and J by 7 bases, and 17 bases separated the two germline ends.

This clone was seen more than once but under ten times. The V and J genes are TRBV7-2 and TRBJ1-6; TRBD1 matches at 10 bases. This CDR3 has 15 amino acids. Germline V CDR1 and CDR2: SGHTA, FQGNSA. The J segment lost 7 bases and the V segment lost 5 bases, leaving 5 bases of the junction unmatched. The CDR3 coding sequence is TGTGCCAGCAGCCCTCAGGACAGGGGGAATTCACCCCTCCACTTT. The encoded protein is CASSPQDRGNSPLHF.

This clone was observed a handful of times. The chain combines TRBV4-1 with TRBJ2-7, with TRBD2 matching 9 bases. The V and J ends lost 1 base and 3 bases, in that order; junction bases with no gene match: 4. Per the germline V gene, CDR1 is MGHRA and CDR2 is YSYEKL. The CDR3 is 15 residues long. CDR3 nucleotide sequence: TGCGCCAGCAGCCAAGGAGGGACTAGCTTCTACGAGCAGTACTTC. It encodes CASSQGGTSFYEQYF.